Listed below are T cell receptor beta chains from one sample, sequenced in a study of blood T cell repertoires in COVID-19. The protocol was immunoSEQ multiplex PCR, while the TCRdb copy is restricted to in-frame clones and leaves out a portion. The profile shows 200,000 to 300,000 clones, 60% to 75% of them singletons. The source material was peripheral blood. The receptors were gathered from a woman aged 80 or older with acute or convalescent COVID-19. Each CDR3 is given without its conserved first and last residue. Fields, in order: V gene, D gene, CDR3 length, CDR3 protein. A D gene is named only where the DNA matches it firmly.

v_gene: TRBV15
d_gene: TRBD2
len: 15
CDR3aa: ATSRDLGTSVYNEQF

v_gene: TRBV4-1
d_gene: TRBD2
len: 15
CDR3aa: ASSKGTSGGGTDTQY

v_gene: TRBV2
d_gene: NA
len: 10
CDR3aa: ASRLELTEAF

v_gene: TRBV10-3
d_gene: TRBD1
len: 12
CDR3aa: AIRMTGLIKGYT

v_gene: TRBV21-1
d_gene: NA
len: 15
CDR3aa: ASSKRVDRATGNTIY

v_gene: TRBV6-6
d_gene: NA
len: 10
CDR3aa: ASSPDSYGYT

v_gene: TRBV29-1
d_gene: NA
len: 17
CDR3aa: SVEDLWGVRDSVWQPQH

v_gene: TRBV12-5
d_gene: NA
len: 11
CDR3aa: ASGLLSNTEAF

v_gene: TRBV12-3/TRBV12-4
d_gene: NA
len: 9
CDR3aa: ASRGLTPQF

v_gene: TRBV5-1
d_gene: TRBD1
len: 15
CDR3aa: ASSLGDSLLSGNTIY

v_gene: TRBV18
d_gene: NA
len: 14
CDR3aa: ASSSAAGVRDSPLH

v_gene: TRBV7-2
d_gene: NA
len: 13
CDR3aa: ASSFGMQSNQPQH

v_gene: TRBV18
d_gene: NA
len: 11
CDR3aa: ASSRTEDSPLH

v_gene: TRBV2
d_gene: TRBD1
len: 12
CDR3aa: ASREEQGYNEQF

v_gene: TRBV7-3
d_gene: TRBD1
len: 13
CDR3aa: ASSLGTDSAYGYT

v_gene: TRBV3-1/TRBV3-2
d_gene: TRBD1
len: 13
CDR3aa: ASSSPDRDNSPLH

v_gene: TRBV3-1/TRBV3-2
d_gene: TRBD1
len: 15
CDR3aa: ASRLWRAQGAYNEQF